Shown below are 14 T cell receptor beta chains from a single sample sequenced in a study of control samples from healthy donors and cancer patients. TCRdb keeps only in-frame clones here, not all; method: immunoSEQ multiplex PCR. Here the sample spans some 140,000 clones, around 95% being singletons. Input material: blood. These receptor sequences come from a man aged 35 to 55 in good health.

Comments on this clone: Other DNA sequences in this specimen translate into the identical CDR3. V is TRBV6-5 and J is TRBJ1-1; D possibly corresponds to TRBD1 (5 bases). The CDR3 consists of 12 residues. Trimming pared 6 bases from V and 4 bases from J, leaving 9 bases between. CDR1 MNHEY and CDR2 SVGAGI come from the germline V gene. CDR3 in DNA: TGTGCCAGCAGAACGGGGGGCACTGAAGCTTTCTTT. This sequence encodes CASRTGGTEAFF.

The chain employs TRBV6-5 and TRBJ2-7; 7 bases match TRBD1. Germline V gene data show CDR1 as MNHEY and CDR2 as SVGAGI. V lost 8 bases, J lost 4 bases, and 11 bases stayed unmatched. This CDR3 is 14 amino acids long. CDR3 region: CASHERQGGYEQYF. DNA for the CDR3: TGTGCCAGCCACGAGAGACAGGGTGGTTACGAGCAGTACTTC.

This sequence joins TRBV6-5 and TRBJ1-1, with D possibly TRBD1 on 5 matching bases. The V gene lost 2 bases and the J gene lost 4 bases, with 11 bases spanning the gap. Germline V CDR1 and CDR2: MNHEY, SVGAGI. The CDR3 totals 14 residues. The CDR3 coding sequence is TGTGCCAGCAGTTACGCACGGGACCGCACTGAAGCTTTCTTT. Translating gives CASSYARDRTEAFF.

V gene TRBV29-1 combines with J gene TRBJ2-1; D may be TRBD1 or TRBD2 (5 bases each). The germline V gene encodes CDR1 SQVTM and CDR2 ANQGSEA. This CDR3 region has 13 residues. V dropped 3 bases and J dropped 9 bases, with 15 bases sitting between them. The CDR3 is CSVEGDRVGEQFF. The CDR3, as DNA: TGCAGCGTTGAGGGGGACCGCGTAGGTGAGCAGTTCTTC.

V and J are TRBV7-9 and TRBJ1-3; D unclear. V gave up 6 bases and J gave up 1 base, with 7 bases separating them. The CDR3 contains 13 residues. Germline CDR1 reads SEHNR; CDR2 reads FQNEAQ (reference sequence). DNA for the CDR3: TGTGCCAGCAGGATCCTATCTGGAAACACCATATATTTT. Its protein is CASRILSGNTIYF.

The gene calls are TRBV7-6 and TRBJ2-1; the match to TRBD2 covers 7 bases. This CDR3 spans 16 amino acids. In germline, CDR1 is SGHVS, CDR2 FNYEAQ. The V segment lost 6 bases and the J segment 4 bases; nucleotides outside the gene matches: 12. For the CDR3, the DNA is TGTGCCAGCAGTCCCCTTGGGGGGGAGATTTACAATGAGCAGTTCTTC. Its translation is CASSPLGGEIYNEQFF.

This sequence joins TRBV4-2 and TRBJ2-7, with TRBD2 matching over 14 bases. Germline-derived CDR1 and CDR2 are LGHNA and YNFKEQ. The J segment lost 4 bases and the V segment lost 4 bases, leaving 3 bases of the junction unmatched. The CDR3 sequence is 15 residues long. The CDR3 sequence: CASSPGLAGEYEQYF. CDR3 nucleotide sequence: TGTGCCAGCAGCCCGGGACTAGCGGGGGAGTACGAGCAGTACTTC.

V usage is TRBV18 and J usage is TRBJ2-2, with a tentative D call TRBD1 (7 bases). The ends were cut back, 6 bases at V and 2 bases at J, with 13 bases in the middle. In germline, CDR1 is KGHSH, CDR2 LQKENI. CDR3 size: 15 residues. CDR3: CASSETGTNTGELFF. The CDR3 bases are TGTGCCAGCTCCGAGACAGGGACTAACACCGGGGAGCTGTTTTTT.

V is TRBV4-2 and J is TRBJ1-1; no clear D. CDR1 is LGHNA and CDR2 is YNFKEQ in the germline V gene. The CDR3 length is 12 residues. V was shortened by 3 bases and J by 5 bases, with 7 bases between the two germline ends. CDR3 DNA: TGTGCCAGCAGCCACGAAAGAACTGAAGCTTTCTTT. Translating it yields CASSHERTEAFF.

CDR3 sequence: CASSSPGPKAEAFF. CDR3 in DNA: TGTGCCAGCAGTTCGCCGGGCCCTAAGGCTGAAGCTTTCTTT. The chain uses TRBV6-5 and TRBJ1-1; D unclear. This CDR3 spans 14 amino acids. Germline CDR1 MNHEY, CDR2 SVGAGI. The germline V and J ends were trimmed by 4 bases and 6 bases, with 15 bases remaining between them.

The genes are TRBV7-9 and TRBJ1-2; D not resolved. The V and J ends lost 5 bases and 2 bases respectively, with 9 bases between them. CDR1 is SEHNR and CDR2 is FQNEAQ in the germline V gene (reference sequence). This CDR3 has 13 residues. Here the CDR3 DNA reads TGTGCCAGCAGCCCTCGCGTAAACTATGGCTACACCTTC. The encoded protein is CASSPRVNYGYTF.

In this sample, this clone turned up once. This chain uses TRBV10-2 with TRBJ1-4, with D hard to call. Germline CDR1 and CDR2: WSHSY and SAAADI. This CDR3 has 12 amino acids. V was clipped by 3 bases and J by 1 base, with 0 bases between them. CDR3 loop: CASSETNEKLFF. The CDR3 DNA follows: TGCGCCAGCAGTGAAACTAATGAAAAACTGTTTTTT.

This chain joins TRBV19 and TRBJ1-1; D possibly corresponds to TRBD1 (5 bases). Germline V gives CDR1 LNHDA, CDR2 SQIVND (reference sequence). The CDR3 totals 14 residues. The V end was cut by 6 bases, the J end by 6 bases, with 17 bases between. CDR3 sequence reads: CASSPGPAGPEAFF. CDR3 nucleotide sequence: TGTGCCAGTAGCCCGGGACCTGCTGGCCCTGAAGCTTTCTTT.

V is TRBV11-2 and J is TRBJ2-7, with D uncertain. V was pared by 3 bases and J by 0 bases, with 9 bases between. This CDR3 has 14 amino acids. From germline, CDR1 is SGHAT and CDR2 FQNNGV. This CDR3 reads CASSLTRNSYEQYF. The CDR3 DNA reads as TGTGCCAGCAGCTTGACACGGAACTCCTACGAGCAGTACTTC.